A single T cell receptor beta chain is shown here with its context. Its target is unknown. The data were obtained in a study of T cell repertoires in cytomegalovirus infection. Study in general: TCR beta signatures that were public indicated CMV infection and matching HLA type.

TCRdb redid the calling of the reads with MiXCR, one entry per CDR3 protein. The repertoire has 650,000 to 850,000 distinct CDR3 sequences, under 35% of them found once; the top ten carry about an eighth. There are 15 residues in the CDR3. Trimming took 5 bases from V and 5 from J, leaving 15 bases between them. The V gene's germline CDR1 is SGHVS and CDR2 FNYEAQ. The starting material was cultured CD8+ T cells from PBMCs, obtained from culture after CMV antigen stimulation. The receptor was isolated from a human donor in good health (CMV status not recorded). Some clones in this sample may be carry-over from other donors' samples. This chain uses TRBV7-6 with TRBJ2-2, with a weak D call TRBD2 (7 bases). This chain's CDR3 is CASSRGGGRTGELFF. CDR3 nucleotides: TGTGCCAGCAGCCGTGGGGGGGGCCGGACCGGGGAGCTGTTTTTT.